The sequence of this T cell receptor beta chain was determined in a study of PD-L1 blockade in urothelial cancer. Study background: Beginning in about 2014, patients received atezolizumab, given as 1,200 mg intravenously every 3 weeks.

CDR1 and CDR2 from the germline V gene are SGDLS and YYNGEE. V lost 3 bases and J lost 0; bases outside the gene matches: 3. CDR3 length: 15 amino acids. The method was immunoSEQ multiplex PCR; TCRdb's version includes in-frame clones alone and lacks a portion of them. Among more than 95,000 clones listed, about 89% were seen once. Specified time point: peripheral blood 6 weeks after treatment start. The material sequenced was PBMCs, taken around atezolizumab (anti-PD-L1) treatment. This TCR was sampled from a man aged 60 to 75 with urothelial cancer. The J gene is TRBJ2-7, the V gene TRBV9, with 10 bases lining up with TRBD2. In nucleotides, the CDR3 is TGTGCCAGCAGCGCCCGGACTAGCGGCTCCTACGAGCAGTACTTC. Its translation: CASSARTSGSYEQYF.